The 27 T cell receptor beta chains given below trace back to one sample, sequenced in a study of blood T cell repertoires in COVID-19. Only in-frame clones appear in the TCRdb table, and some are missing; sequencing was by immunoSEQ multiplex PCR. The data show tens of thousands of clones, 60% to 80% seen once. Sequenced input: peripheral blood. These receptors came from a man aged 65 to 79 with active or convalescent COVID-19.

V is TRBV5-1 and J is TRBJ1-2; 7 bases match TRBD1. The CDR3 totals 17 residues. V lost 0 bases to trimming and J lost 0 bases; unmatched junction nucleotides: 8. Germline-derived CDR1 and CDR2 are SGHRS and YFSETQ. Written as DNA, the CDR3 is TGCGCCAGCAGCTTGGCCCCAGGGGGTATCTCTAACTATGGCTACACCTTC. Protein sequence: CASSLAPGGISNYGYTF.

The chain combines TRBV12-5 with TRBJ2-7; 7 bases map to TRBD1. Looked up from germline, CDR1 is LGHNT and CDR2 is FRNRAP. The J segment lost 4 bases and the V segment lost 1 base, leaving 4 bases of the junction unmatched. The CDR3 loop spans 14 amino acids. The CDR3 sequence: CASGLEQGPYEQYF. The CDR3 region has the DNA TGTGCTAGTGGTTTGGAACAGGGGCCGTACGAGCAGTACTTC.

This clone appeared a few times. The chain links TRBV4-1 to TRBJ1-1; 7 nucleotides agree with TRBD1. The CDR3 extends over 15 amino acids. The germline gives CDR1 MGHRA, CDR2 YSYEKL. Losses at the gene ends were 1 base for V and 3 bases for J; bases not matched to a gene: 5. This chain's CDR3 is CASSQGDREYTEAFF. CDR3 nucleotide sequence: TGCGCCAGCAGCCAAGGGGACAGAGAATACACTGAAGCTTTCTTT.

This sequence joins TRBV3-1 (or the pseudogene TRBV3-2) and TRBJ2-6; 7 nucleotides match TRBD1. CDR3 length equals 18 residues. Trimming took 3 bases from V and 4 from J; bases not matched to a gene: 12. The V gene's germline CDR1 is LGHDT and CDR2 YNNKEL (reference sequence). CDR3 in amino acids: CASSHRVQGPWGANVLTF. DNA for the CDR3: TGTGCCAGCAGCCACAGGGTACAGGGGCCGTGGGGGGCCAACGTCCTGACTTTC.

The chain employs TRBV25-1 and TRBJ1-2; D is possibly TRBD1 (6 bases). This CDR3 has 16 amino acids. CDR1 and CDR2 from the germline V gene are MGHDK and SYGVNS. V lost 3 bases, J lost 5 bases, and 19 bases lay in between. The CDR3 sequence is CASSETTSDRFYGYTF. In DNA, the CDR3 is TGTGCCAGCAGTGAGACAACCTCGGACAGATTTTATGGCTACACCTTC.

This rearrangement joins TRBV6-5 to TRBJ1-4, with a possible D match to TRBD1 (6 bases). The CDR3 covers 13 residues. The germline gives CDR1 MNHEY, CDR2 SVGAGI. The ends were cut back, 5 bases at V and 7 bases at J, with 11 bases in the middle. The CDR3 sequence is CASSKQGFEKLFF. Here the CDR3 DNA reads TGTGCCAGCAGTAAACAGGGTTTTGAAAAACTGTTTTTT.

The CDR3 DNA follows: TGTGCCAGCAGCCTACGAGTCTCTGGGGCCAACGTCCTGACTTTC. Protein sequence: CASSLRVSGANVLTF. The chain has TRBV9 and TRBJ2-6; D gene unclear. Between the trimmed V and J ends, which lost 4 bases and 0 bases, there was a span of 8 bases. Germline V gene lookup returns CDR1 SGDLS and CDR2 YYNGEE. CDR3 length equals 15 residues.

The chain joins TRBV7-2 to TRBJ1-2; perhaps TRBD1 as D (5 bases). The CDR3 contains 16 residues. Trimming cost V 1 base and J 6 bases, with 18 bases left between them. Germline loops: CDR1 SGHTA, CDR2 FQGNSA. CDR3 nucleotides: TGTGCCAGCAGCTTAGGAGCATCAGGGTTTGGGAATGGCTACACCTTC. Residues: CASSLGASGFGNGYTF. Combining the CDR3 with reference TRBV7-2 and TRBJ1-2 gives the whole variable domain GAGVSQSPSNKVTEKGKDVELRCDPISGHTALYWYRQSLGQGLEFLIYFQGNSAPDKSGLPSDRFSAERTGGSVSTLTIQRTQQEDSAVYLCASSLGASGFGNGYTFGSGTRLTVV.

The genes are TRBV24-1 and TRBJ1-5, with 8 bases that match TRBD1. This CDR3 is 14 amino acids long. CDR1 and CDR2 (germline): KGHDR, SFDVKD. Losses at the gene ends were 8 bases for V and 7 bases for J; bases not matched to a gene: 9. DNA of the CDR3: TGTGCCACCATGGGCAGGGGGCGAGGGCAGCCCCAGCATTTT. Its protein product is CATMGRGRGQPQHF.

This clone was seen a few times. The DNA for the CDR3 is TGTGCCATCTCACAGGACGGAAACACCATATATTTT. This codes for CAISQDGNTIYF. This chain joins TRBV10-3 and TRBJ1-3; possibly TRBD1 for D (5 bases). CDR1 is ENHRY and CDR2 is SYGVKD in the germline V gene. The CDR3 is 12 residues long. The ends were cut back, 8 bases at V and 4 bases at J, with 9 bases in the middle.

V usage is TRBV5-1 and J usage is TRBJ2-7; 8 bases align to TRBD1. The V gene end was trimmed by 3 bases and the J gene end by 3 bases; junction bases not matched to a gene: 2. The germline V gene encodes CDR1 SGHRS and CDR2 YFSETQ. The CDR3 is 13 amino acids. CDR3 region: CASSWTGSYEQYF. CDR3 DNA sequence: TGCGCCAGCAGCTGGACAGGGAGCTACGAGCAGTACTTC.

The chain couples TRBV9 to TRBJ1-4, with TRBD1 identical over 7 bases. CDR1 is SGDLS and CDR2 is YYNGEE in the germline V gene. The CDR3 covers 15 residues. The ends lost 4 bases at V and 7 bases at J; junction bases unmatched: 10. In nucleotides, the CDR3 is TGTGCCAGCAGCATGCGGGACAGTGGATTTGAAAAACTGTTTTTT. Protein sequence: CASSMRDSGFEKLFF.

The chain joins TRBV28 to TRBJ1-1, with D unresolved. In germline, CDR1 is MDHEN, CDR2 SYDVKM. V shed 5 bases and J shed 9 bases, with 19 bases lying between them. The length of the CDR3 is 14 residues. For the CDR3, the DNA is TGTGCCAGCAGTCCCCCGGAGAGGGCGGCAAAAGCTTTCTTT. It translates to CASSPPERAAKAFF.

The chain employs TRBV7-9 and TRBJ1-2, with TRBD1 as a possible D gene (5 bases). Trimming cost V 2 bases and J 5 bases, with 12 bases left between them. In germline, CDR1 is SEHNR, CDR2 FQNEAQ (reference sequence). The CDR3 totals 14 residues. CDR3 in amino acids: CASSLSDSLYGYTF. In DNA form, the CDR3 reads TGTGCCAGCAGCTTAAGTGACAGTCTTTATGGCTACACCTTC. The full variable domain, its missing parts supplied by reference TRBV7-9 and TRBJ1-2, is DTGVSQNPRHKITKRGQNVTFRCDPISEHNRLYWYRQTLGQGPEFLTYFQNEAQLEKSRLLSDRFSAERPKGSFSTLEIQRTEQGDSAMYLCASSLSDSLYGYTFGSGTRLTVV.

This chain joins TRBV19 and TRBJ1-1, with D possibly TRBD1 on 5 matching bases. V was clipped by 3 bases and J by 3 bases, with 23 bases between them. This CDR3 has 18 amino acids. CDR1 is LNHDA, CDR2 SQIVND, per germline (reference sequence). The CDR3 bases are TGTGCCAGTAGTATGGACCTGGGGGGAGGGAGTTTGTACACTGAAGCTTTCTTT. As protein: CASSMDLGGGSLYTEAFF.

The J gene is TRBJ2-3, the V gene TRBV19; TRBD1 might be the D (5 bases). Germline CDR1 reads LNHDA; CDR2 reads SQIVND (reference sequence). CDR3 size: 18 residues. V lost 3 bases and J lost 3, with 22 bases in between. This CDR3 reads CASSISIGSSSGTDTQYF. The DNA of the CDR3 is TGTGCCAGTAGTATCTCGATAGGGTCGTCCTCAGGGACAGATACGCAGTATTTT.

The chain joins TRBV19 to TRBJ2-1; a weak D match, TRBD2 (6 bases). This CDR3 spans 14 amino acids. V was trimmed by 3 bases and J by 4 bases, leaving 10 bases between them. From germline, CDR1 is LNHDA and CDR2 SQIVND (reference sequence). The CDR3 DNA sequence: TGTGCCAGTAGTATCTTGAGCGGGTACAATGAGCAGTTCTTC. It codes for CASSILSGYNEQFF.

The chain couples TRBV7-3 to TRBJ2-3; 10 bases fit TRBD1. In germline, CDR1 is SGHTA, CDR2 FQGTGA. V lost 5 bases, J lost 4 bases, and 3 bases stayed unmatched. The CDR3 is 14 residues long. CDR3 sequence: CASSRGTGADTQYF. CDR3 coding DNA: TGTGCCAGCAGCCGCGGGACAGGGGCAGATACGCAGTATTTT.

V is TRBV2 and J is TRBJ1-2; 11 bases fit TRBD1. Trimming removed 6 bases from V and 4 bases from J; junction bases left unmatched: 7. Germline V lookup: CDR1 SNHLY, CDR2 FYNNEI. The CDR3 spans 15 residues. CDR3 in DNA: TGTGCCAGCAGGGGTCCCGGGACAGGGGGCTATGGCTACACCTTC. Its protein is CASRGPGTGGYGYTF.

The V and J genes are TRBV6-4 and TRBJ2-2; tentatively, D is TRBD2 (6 bases). There are 16 residues in the CDR3. V lost 0 bases to trimming and J lost 0 bases, with 8 bases between them. Germline V gene data show CDR1 as MRHNA and CDR2 as SNTAGT. For the CDR3, the DNA is TGTGCCAGCAGTGACTCCCCGGGGGCGAACACCGGGGAGCTGTTTTTT. Protein sequence: CASSDSPGANTGELFF.

The chain links TRBV5-5 to TRBJ2-7; TRBD1 agrees at 9 bases. Germline CDR1 reads SGHKS; CDR2 reads YYEKEE (reference sequence). CDR3 length: 16 amino acids. J was trimmed by 0 bases and V by 5 bases; bases with no gene match: 9. CDR3 sequence: CASRSVGTGSSYEQYF. CDR3 DNA: TGTGCCAGCAGGTCAGTGGGGACAGGGAGCTCCTACGAGCAGTACTTC.

The V call is TRBV28, the J call TRBJ1-5; D not certain. V shed 6 bases and J shed 1 base, with 4 bases lying between them. Germline V gene sequence: CDR1 MDHEN, CDR2 SYDVKM. This CDR3 has 12 residues. The CDR3 region has the DNA TGTGCCAGCAGGTCAAGCAATCAGCCCCAGCATTTT. Translation gives CASRSSNQPQHF.

About this clone: Germline and junction disagree at one end, which may indicate a read error. This chain joins TRBV7-3 and TRBJ2-1, with 9 bases identical to TRBD2. Germline V gene data show CDR1 as SGHTA and CDR2 as FQGTGA. The CDR3 runs 15 residues. CDR3 sequence reads: CASSVTSGPYNEQFF. In DNA, the CDR3 is TGTGCCAGCAGCGTAACTAGCGGGCCTTACAATGAGCAGTTCTTC.

V is TRBV6-6 and J is TRBJ1-6; no clear D. V gave up 7 bases and J gave up 16 bases, with 20 bases separating them. Germline CDR1 is MNHNY and CDR2 is SVGAGI (reference sequence). CDR3 length equals 13 residues. CDR3 coding DNA: TGTGCCAGCACCACCCCCCAGGAAACTAGTCTCCACTTT. This translates into CASTTPQETSLHF.

The genes are TRBV27 and TRBJ2-3; 12 bases fit TRBD2. CDR1 MNHEY and CDR2 SMNVEV come from the germline V gene (reference sequence). The CDR3 sequence is 15 residues long. V shed 4 bases, J shed 6 bases, and the junction held 5 bases outside the gene matches. CDR3 in amino acids: CASSSRLAGADTQYF. In DNA form, the CDR3 reads TGTGCCAGCAGTTCCCGACTAGCGGGAGCGGATACGCAGTATTTT.

The chain links TRBV5-1 to TRBJ2-3, with D maybe TRBD2 (6 bases). Germline V gives CDR1 SGHRS, CDR2 YFSETQ. The CDR3 contains 15 residues. V dropped 3 bases and J dropped 2 bases, with 13 bases sitting between them. As DNA, the CDR3 is TGCGCCAGCAGCTCGTGGGCGGGGAACACAGATACGCAGTATTTT. This gives the protein CASSSWAGNTDTQYF. Looking up the rest from reference TRBV5-1 and TRBJ2-3 gives the full variable domain: KAGVTQTPRYLIKTRGQQVTLSCSPISGHRSVSWYQQTPGQGLQFLFEYFSETQRNKGNFPGRFSGRQFSNSRSEMNVSTLELGDSALYLCASSSWAGNTDTQYFGPGTRLTVL.

The chain links TRBV30 to TRBJ1-4; 8 nucleotides agree with TRBD1. The germline gives CDR1 GTSNPN, CDR2 SVGIG (reference sequence). The V gene end was trimmed by 0 bases and the J gene end by 3 bases; junction bases not matched to a gene: 9. The CDR3 has 17 residues. CDR3 bases: TGTGCCTGGAGTGTACCCGGCAGGGGGCTTGCTAATGAAAAACTGTTTTTT. As protein: CAWSVPGRGLANEKLFF.